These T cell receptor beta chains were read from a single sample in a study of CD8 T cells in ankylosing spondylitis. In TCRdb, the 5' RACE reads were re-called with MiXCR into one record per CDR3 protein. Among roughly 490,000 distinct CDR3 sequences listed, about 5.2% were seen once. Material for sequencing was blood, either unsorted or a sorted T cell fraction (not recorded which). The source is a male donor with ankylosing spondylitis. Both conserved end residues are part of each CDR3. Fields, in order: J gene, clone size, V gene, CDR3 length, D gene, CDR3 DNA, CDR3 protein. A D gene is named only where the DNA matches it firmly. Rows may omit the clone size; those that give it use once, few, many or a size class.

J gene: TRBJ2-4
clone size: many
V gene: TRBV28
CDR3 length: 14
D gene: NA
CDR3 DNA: TGTGCCAGCAGTAGAGGAGGCGGCCAAAACATTCAGTACTTC
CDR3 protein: CASSRGGGQNIQYF

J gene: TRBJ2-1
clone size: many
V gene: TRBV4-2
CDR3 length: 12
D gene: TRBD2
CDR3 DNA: TGTGCCAGCACCCTAGCGGGAGGGCCTCAGTTCTTC
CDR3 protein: CASTLAGGPQFF

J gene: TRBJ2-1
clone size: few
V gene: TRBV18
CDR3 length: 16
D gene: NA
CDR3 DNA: TGTGCCAGCTCACCACCGGCCAGGGCCCACTACAATGAGCAGTTCTTC
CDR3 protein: CASSPPARAHYNEQFF

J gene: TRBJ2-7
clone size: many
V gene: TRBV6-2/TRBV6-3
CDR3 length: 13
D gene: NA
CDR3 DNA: TGTGCCAGCACTTCAGGGGGGACCTACGAGCAGTACTTC
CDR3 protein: CASTSGGTYEQYF

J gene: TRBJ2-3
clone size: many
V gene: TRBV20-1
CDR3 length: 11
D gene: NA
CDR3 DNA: TGCAGTGGGCCTATAGCAGATACGCAGTATTTT
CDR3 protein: CSGPIADTQYF

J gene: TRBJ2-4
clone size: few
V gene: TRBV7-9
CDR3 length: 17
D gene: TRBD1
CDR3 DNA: TGTGCCAGCAGCCCCGGACAGGGGGCCGGGGCCAAAAACATTCAGTACTTC
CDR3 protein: CASSPGQGAGAKNIQYF

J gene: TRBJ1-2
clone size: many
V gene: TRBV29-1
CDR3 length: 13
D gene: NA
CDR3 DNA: TGCAGCGCCCACCTGGAGGGGAACTATGGCTACACCTTC
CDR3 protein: CSAHLEGNYGYTF

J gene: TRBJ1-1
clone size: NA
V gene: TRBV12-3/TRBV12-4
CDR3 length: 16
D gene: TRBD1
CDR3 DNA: TGTGCCAGCAGTCCAAGGGGGCTAGCGATGAACACTGAAGCTTTCTTT
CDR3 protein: CASSPRGLAMNTEAFF

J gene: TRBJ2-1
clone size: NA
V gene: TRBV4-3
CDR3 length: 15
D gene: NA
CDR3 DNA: TGCGCCAGCAGCCAAGCTTACCCGACCTACAATGAGCAGTTCTTC
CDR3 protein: CASSQAYPTYNEQFF

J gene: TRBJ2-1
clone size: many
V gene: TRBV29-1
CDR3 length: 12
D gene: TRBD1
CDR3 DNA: TGCAGCGTAGGGACAGGGGGCAATGAGCAGTTCTTC
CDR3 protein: CSVGTGGNEQFF

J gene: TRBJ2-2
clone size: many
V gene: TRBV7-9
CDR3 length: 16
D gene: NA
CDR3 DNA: TGTGCCAGCAGCTTAGCGTTACGGGGTACAACCGGGGAGCTGTTTTTT
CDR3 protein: CASSLALRGTTGELFF

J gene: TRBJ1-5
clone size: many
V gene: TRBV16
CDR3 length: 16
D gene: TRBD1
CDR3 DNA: TGTGCCAGCAGCCAAGGGGACAGGGGTAGCAATCAGCCCCAGCATTTT
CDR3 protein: CASSQGDRGSNQPQHF

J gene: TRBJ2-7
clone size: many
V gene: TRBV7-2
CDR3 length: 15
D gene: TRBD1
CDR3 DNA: TGTGCCAGCAGCCCACAGGGGCACAGCTCCTACGAGCAGTACTTC
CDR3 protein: CASSPQGHSSYEQYF

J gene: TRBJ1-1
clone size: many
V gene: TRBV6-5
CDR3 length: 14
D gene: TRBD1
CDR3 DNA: TGTGCCAGCAGTTTTGGGACAGGGGTCTCTGAAGCTTTCTTT
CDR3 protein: CASSFGTGVSEAFF

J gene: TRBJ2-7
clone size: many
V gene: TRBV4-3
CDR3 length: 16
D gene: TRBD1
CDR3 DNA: TGCGCCAGCAGCCAGGGACCGGGACAGGGGCCGTACGAGCAGTACTTC
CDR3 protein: CASSQGPGQGPYEQYF

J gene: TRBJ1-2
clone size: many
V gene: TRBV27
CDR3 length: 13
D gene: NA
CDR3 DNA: TGTGCCAGCAGTTTTGGTCCTAACTATGGCTACACCTTC
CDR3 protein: CASSFGPNYGYTF

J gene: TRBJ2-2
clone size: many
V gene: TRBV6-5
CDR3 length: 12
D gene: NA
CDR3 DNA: TGTGCCAGCAGTCCCCACCCCGGGGAGCTGTTTTTT
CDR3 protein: CASSPHPGELFF

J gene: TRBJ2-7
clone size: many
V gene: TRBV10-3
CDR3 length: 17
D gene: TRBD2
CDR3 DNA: TGTGCCATCAGTGAGGGGTCACTAGCGGGAACCTTCTACGAGCAGTACTTC
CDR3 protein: CAISEGSLAGTFYEQYF

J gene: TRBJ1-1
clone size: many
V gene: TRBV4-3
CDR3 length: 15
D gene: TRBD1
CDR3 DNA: TGCGCCAGCAGCCAAGGGGGGCAGGGGGCTACTGAAGCTTTCTTT
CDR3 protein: CASSQGGQGATEAFF

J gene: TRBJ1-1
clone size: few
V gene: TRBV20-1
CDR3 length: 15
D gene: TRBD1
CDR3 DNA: TGCAGTGCTAGAGGGAGGACAGGAATAGGATGGAATGCTTTCTTT
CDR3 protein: CSARGRTGIGWNAFF

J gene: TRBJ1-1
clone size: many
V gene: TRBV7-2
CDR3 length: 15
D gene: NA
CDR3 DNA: TGTGCCAGCAGGAGTTTGGCCGTATTGAGGACTGAAGCTTTCTTT
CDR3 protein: CASRSLAVLRTEAFF

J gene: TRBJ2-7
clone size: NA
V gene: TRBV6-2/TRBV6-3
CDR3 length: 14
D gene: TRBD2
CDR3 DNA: TGTGCCAGCAGTTACCACGGGGGGGGCTACGAGCAGTACTTC
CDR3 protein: CASSYHGGGYEQYF

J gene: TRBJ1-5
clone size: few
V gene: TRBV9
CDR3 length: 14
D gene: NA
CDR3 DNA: TGTGCCAGCAGCCCCCACACTTTCGGTCAGCCCCAGCATTTT
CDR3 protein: CASSPHTFGQPQHF

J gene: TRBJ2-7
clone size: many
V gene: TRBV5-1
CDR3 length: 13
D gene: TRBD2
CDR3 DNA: TGCGCCAGCAGGAGAGCGGGGACCTACGAGCAGTACTTC
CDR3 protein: CASRRAGTYEQYF

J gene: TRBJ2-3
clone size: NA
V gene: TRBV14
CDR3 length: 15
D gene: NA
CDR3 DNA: TGTGCCAGCAGTCAAGCCATGGCCAGAACAGATACGCAGTATTTT
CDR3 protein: CASSQAMARTDTQYF

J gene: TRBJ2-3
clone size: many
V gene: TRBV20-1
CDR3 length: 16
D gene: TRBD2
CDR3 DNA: TGCAGTGCTAGAGATCATAAGCGGGGGTTCTCAGATACGCAGTATTTT
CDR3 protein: CSARDHKRGFSDTQYF

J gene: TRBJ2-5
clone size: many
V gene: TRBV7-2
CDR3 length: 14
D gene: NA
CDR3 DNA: TGTGCCAGCAGCTTGGGACCCTTGGAAGAGACCCAGTACTTC
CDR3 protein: CASSLGPLEETQYF

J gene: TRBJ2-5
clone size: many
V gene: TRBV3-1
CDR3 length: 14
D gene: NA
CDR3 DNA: TGTGCCAGCAGAGGGGACGCCGAGGGAGAGACCCAGTACTTC
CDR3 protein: CASRGDAEGETQYF

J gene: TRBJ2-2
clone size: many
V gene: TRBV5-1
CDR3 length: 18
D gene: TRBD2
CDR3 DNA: TGCGCCAGCAGCGTACTAGCGGGGGGCCCCGTGAACACCGGGGAGCTGTTTTTT
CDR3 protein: CASSVLAGGPVNTGELFF

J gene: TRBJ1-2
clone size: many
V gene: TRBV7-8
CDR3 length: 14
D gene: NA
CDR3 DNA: TGTGCCAGCAGCGCAGCCTCAACGCCGGGTGGCTACACCTTC
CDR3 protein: CASSAASTPGGYTF

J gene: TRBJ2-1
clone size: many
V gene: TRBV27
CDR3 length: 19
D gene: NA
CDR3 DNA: TGTGCCAGCAGTTTTTACCCGGATCCCAACCCGAGCTCCTACAATGAGCAGTTCTTC
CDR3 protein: CASSFYPDPNPSSYNEQFF